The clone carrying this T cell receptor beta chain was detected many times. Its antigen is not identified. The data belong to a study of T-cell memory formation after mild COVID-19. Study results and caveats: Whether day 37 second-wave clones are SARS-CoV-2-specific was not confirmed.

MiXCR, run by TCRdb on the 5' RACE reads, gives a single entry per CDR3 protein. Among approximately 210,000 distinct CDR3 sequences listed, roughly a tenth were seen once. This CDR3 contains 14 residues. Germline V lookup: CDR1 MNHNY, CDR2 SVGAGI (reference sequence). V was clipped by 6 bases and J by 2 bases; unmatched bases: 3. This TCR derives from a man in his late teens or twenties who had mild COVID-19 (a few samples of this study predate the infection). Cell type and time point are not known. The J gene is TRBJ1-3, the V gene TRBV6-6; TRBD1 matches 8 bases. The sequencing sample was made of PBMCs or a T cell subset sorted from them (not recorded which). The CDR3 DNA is TGTGCCAGCAGCCTACAGGGGGCTGGAAACACCATATATTTT. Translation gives CASSLQGAGNTIYF.